These 30 T cell receptor beta chains were all obtained from the same sample, sequenced in a study of Ad26.COV2.S vaccination and SARS-CoV-2 variants. Described treatment: 15 to 20 received Ad26.COV2.S at low or high dose, single or two shots; about 5 received placebo; per-sample allocation not given. Sampling was performed 63 days after the first vaccine or placebo injection. Sequencing was performed with immunoSEQ multiplex PCR; in TCRdb, only in-frame clones are kept and a portion is missing. This table holds over 400,000 clones, approximately 92% found once. The specimen was peripheral blood, collected in a trial of Ad26.COV2.S vaccine versus placebo. These receptors came from a person between 18 and 59 years old who received the Ad26.COV2.S COVID-19 vaccine or a placebo.

V and J are TRBV30 and TRBJ2-1; possible D gene TRBD2, 5 bases. Trimming left V 0 bases short and J 9 bases short, with 9 bases between. The CDR3 is made up of 12 amino acids. Looked up from germline, CDR1 is GTSNPN and CDR2 is SVGIG (reference sequence). The DNA for the CDR3 is TGTGCCTGGAGTGTATTTGAGGGTGAGCAGTTCTTC. It yields the protein CAWSVFEGEQFF.

The chain is built from TRBV3-1 (or the pseudogene TRBV3-2) and TRBJ2-7; D remains unclear. V lost 0 bases and J 2 bases, leaving 8 bases between the germline ends. CDR1 LGHDT and CDR2 YNNKEL come from the germline V gene (reference sequence). CDR3 length: 14 residues. CDR3 in DNA: TGTGCCAGCAGCCAAGATTTCGCTGCCTACGAGCAGTACTTC. It codes for CASSQDFAAYEQYF.

The rearrangement links TRBV5-1 to TRBJ1-1, with a weak D call TRBD1 (6 bases). V was clipped by 3 bases and J by 2 bases, with 14 bases between them. The CDR3 has 15 residues. Germline CDR1 SGHRS, CDR2 YFSETQ. The DNA of the CDR3 is TGCGCCAGCAGCTCCGACGGGGGCCTCAACACTGAAGCTTTCTTT. It specifies CASSSDGGLNTEAFF.

V is TRBV27 and J is TRBJ1-6; D gene ambiguous. Germline CDR1 and CDR2: MNHEY and SMNVEV (reference sequence). V was trimmed by 5 bases and J by 9 bases, leaving 11 bases between them. This CDR3 region has 13 residues. As DNA, the CDR3 is TGTGCCAGCAGTCAGTTTTTAAGTTCACCCCTCCACTTT. Protein sequence: CASSQFLSSPLHF.

This sequence joins TRBV11-3 and TRBJ2-2; no firm D call. Between the trimmed V and J ends, which lost 0 bases and 4 bases, there was a span of 15 bases. The CDR3 contains 17 residues. Germline CDR1 and CDR2: SGHNT and YENEEA. CDR3 coding DNA: TGTGCCAGCAGCTTAGATCTGGGGATCGCCGGCACCGGGGAGCTGTTTTTT. This encodes CASSLDLGIAGTGELFF.

V is TRBV13 and J is TRBJ2-7; 10 positions match TRBD1. Germline V gene data show CDR1 as PRHDT and CDR2 as FYEKMQ (reference sequence). The CDR3 totals 16 residues. V gave up 5 bases and J gave up 4 bases; unmatched junction bases: 11. This CDR3 is CASSNTGTGDRYEQYF. The CDR3 DNA reads as TGTGCCAGCAGCAACACCGGGACAGGGGACCGTTACGAGCAGTACTTC.

The chain combines TRBV28 with TRBJ1-3, with D perhaps matching TRBD1 (5 bases). This CDR3 has 14 residues. Trimming left V 8 bases short and J 7 bases short, with 18 bases between. The V gene's germline CDR1 is MDHEN and CDR2 SYDVKM. The CDR3 here is CASRRVVGVNTIYF. CDR3 nucleotide sequence: TGTGCCAGCCGCCGTGTTGTGGGGGTTAACACCATATATTTT.

The DNA for the CDR3 is TGTGCCAGCAGCTTTGATTTAGGGCGGGAGACCCAGTACTTC. It encodes CASSFDLGRETQYF. The rearrangement uses TRBV5-4 and TRBJ2-5; D is unresolved. The CDR3 loop spans 14 amino acids. Trimming shortened V by 2 bases and J by 5 bases, and 13 bases separated the two germline ends. CDR1 is SGHNT and CDR2 is YYREEE in the germline V gene (reference sequence).

The gene calls are TRBV5-5 and TRBJ1-1; D unclear. Trimming removed 5 bases at V and 0 bases at J, with 17 bases between. Germline V lookup: CDR1 SGHKS, CDR2 YYEKEE (reference sequence). The CDR3 consists of 16 residues. The CDR3 region has the DNA TGTGCCAGCAGGTACCGGGCTCTCCCTGTGAACACTGAAGCTTTCTTT. This translates into CASRYRALPVNTEAFF. The full variable domain, completed using reference TRBV5-5 and TRBJ1-1, is DAGVTQSPTHLIKTRGQQVTLRCSPISGHKSVSWYQQVLGQGPQFIFQYYEKEERGRGNFPDRFSARQFPNYSSELNVNALLLGDSALYLCASRYRALPVNTEAFFGQGTRLTVV.

This rearrangement joins TRBV30 to TRBJ1-5; 7 bases fit TRBD1. The germline gives CDR1 GTSNPN, CDR2 SVGIG (reference sequence). Germline trimming cut 2 bases from V and 5 bases from J; bases unmatched to any gene: 9. This CDR3 is built from 15 residues. CDR3 loop: CAWSITGALDQPQHF. CDR3 bases: TGTGCCTGGAGTATCACAGGGGCGCTCGATCAGCCCCAGCATTTT.

This chain joins TRBV29-1 and TRBJ2-1; 9 nucleotides line up with TRBD2. The CDR3 contains 15 residues. Losses at the gene ends were 6 bases for V and 7 bases for J; bases not matched to a gene: 13. Germline V lookup: CDR1 SQVTM, CDR2 ANQGSEA. The CDR3 DNA reads TGCAGCGTAAGGGGGAGTAGCGGGGGTATAAATGAGCAGTTCTTC. Its protein product is CSVRGSSGGINEQFF.

The chain uses TRBV19 and TRBJ2-7, with 8 bases lining up with TRBD2. The CDR3 length is 18 residues. V lost 5 bases and J lost 3; bases outside the gene matches: 18. CDR1 LNHDA and CDR2 SQIVND come from the germline V gene (reference sequence). CDR3 amino acids: CASSRLAGALAGHYEQYF. The CDR3 DNA reads as TGTGCCAGTAGTCGCCTGGCAGGGGCCCTAGCGGGCCACTACGAGCAGTACTTC. The whole variable domain, filled in from reference TRBV19 and TRBJ2-7, reads DGGITQSPKYLFRKEGQNVTLSCEQNLNHDAMYWYRQDPGQGLRLIYYSQIVNDFQKGDIAEGYSVSREKKESFPLTVTSAQKNPTAFYLCASSRLAGALAGHYEQYFGPGTRLTVT.

The chain uses TRBV7-2 and TRBJ1-1, with TRBD1 identical over 8 bases. The CDR3 consists of 16 residues. Per the germline V gene, CDR1 is SGHTA and CDR2 is FQGNSA. With 4 bases clipped from V and 5 bases from J, the junction kept 12 bases outside the gene matches. The CDR3 bases are TGTGCCAGCAGCTCCAAACAGGGGGGATTGGATACTGAAGCTTTCTTT. Its protein is CASSSKQGGLDTEAFF.

The chain carries TRBV4-2 and TRBJ1-6, with D unresolved. The CDR3 totals 13 residues. Germline CDR1 LGHNA, CDR2 YNFKEQ. The V end lost 0 bases, the J end lost 11 bases, and 8 bases lay between the germline ends. Here the CDR3 reads CASSQDPSTPLHF. In DNA form, the CDR3 reads TGTGCCAGCAGCCAAGATCCGTCGACACCCCTCCACTTT.

J is TRBJ2-1 and V is TRBV20-1, with TRBD2 matching over 7 bases. CDR1 is DFQATT, CDR2 SNEGSKA, per germline (reference sequence). The J segment lost 4 bases and the V segment lost 6 bases, leaving 0 bases of the junction unmatched. This CDR3 has 11 residues. The DNA for the CDR3 is TGCAGTGCCGGGGGGTACAATGAGCAGTTCTTC. This gives the protein CSAGGYNEQFF.

This chain connects TRBV6-5 to TRBJ2-7, with 10 positions matching TRBD1. The CDR3 consists of 14 residues. Trimming took 6 bases from V and 0 from J; bases not matched to a gene: 2. The germline V gene has CDR1 MNHEY and CDR2 SVGAGI. The CDR3: CASSGQGVSYEQYF. The CDR3, as DNA: TGTGCCAGCAGCGGACAGGGGGTCTCCTACGAGCAGTACTTC.

The chain uses TRBV5-1 and TRBJ1-1, with TRBD1 as a possible D gene (5 bases). Germline V gene sequence: CDR1 SGHRS, CDR2 YFSETQ. The CDR3 loop spans 12 amino acids. Trimming left V 1 base short and J 7 bases short, with 8 bases between. Here the CDR3 DNA reads TGCGCCAGCAGCTTGTGGGGGATTGAAGCTTTCTTT. Its protein is CASSLWGIEAFF.

The gene calls are TRBV7-9 and TRBJ1-3; possibly TRBD1 for D (6 bases). Germline lookup yields CDR1 SEHNR and CDR2 FQNEAQ (reference sequence). The CDR3 spans 15 residues. Trimming removed 8 bases at V and 1 base at J, with 15 bases between. The CDR3 coding sequence is TGTGCCAGCGCCCCTACAGGGCCTTCTGGAAACACCATATATTTT. Residues: CASAPTGPSGNTIYF.

This clone has only one observation. The rearrangement links TRBV6-5 to TRBJ2-7; D may be TRBD1 or TRBD2 (5 bases each). In germline, CDR1 is MNHEY, CDR2 SVGAGI. Trimming left V 1 base short and J 6 bases short, with 16 bases between. This CDR3 comprises 15 residues. CDR3 loop: CASSYLVSGRAEQYF. CDR3 sequence (DNA): TGTGCCAGCAGTTACTTGGTGTCGGGGCGGGCCGAGCAGTACTTC.

The chain employs TRBV28 and TRBJ1-5; 10 bases line up with TRBD1. The CDR3 sequence is 21 residues long. In germline, CDR1 is MDHEN, CDR2 SYDVKM. V gave up 5 bases and J gave up 0 bases; unmatched junction bases: 19. CDR3 sequence (DNA): TGTGCCAGCAGTCGCCCCAACCCCGACAGGGGGCCTCAAACTAGCAATCAGCCCCAGCATTTT. Amino acid sequence: CASSRPNPDRGPQTSNQPQHF.

The gene calls are TRBV27 and TRBJ2-7, with 11 bases matching TRBD1. Per the germline V gene, CDR1 is MNHEY and CDR2 is SMNVEV (reference sequence). The CDR3 has 15 amino acids. J was trimmed by 2 bases and V by 4 bases; bases with no gene match: 4. DNA for the CDR3: TGTGCCAGCAGTTCCCCGGGACAGGGGGCCTACGAGCAGTACTTC. It encodes CASSSPGQGAYEQYF.

The chain is built from TRBV4-3 and TRBJ2-1, with a tentative D call TRBD1 (5 bases). The germline V gene has CDR1 LGHNA and CDR2 YSLEER. The CDR3 is 13 amino acids. V was clipped by 4 bases and J by 5 bases, with 9 bases between them. The CDR3 reads CASSRTKNNEQFF. Written as DNA, the CDR3 is TGCGCCAGCAGCCGGACAAAAAACAATGAGCAGTTCTTC.

This clone was recorded only once. The V gene is TRBV9, the J gene TRBJ2-1; 10 bases agree with TRBD2. V trimming: 0 bases; J trimming: 0 bases; junction bases outside the gene matches: 3. The length of the CDR3 is 17 residues. Germline V gene sequence: CDR1 SGDLS, CDR2 YYNGEE. The CDR3 is CASSVGTSGVSYNEQFF. As DNA, the CDR3 is TGTGCCAGCAGCGTAGGAACTAGCGGGGTCTCCTACAATGAGCAGTTCTTC.

This clone appeared a single time. The rearrangement joins TRBV6-1 to TRBJ1-4; no clear D gene. Between the trimmed V and J ends, which lost 2 bases and 4 bases, there was a span of 11 bases. This CDR3 spans 15 amino acids. Germline values: CDR1 MNHNS, CDR2 SASEGT. DNA of the CDR3: TGTGCCAGCAGTGAACCTAGTAGAGGTAATGAAAAACTGTTTTTT. Translation: CASSEPSRGNEKLFF.

J is TRBJ1-6 and V is TRBV28; the D gene is possibly TRBD1 (6 bases). V lost 2 bases and J lost 9, with 11 bases in between. Germline V gene sequence: CDR1 MDHEN, CDR2 SYDVKM. The CDR3 covers 14 residues. The CDR3 region is CASSLGGPISPLHF. The CDR3 bases are TGTGCCAGCAGTTTAGGGGGGCCCATTTCACCCCTCCACTTT.

The chain carries TRBV5-1 and TRBJ2-2, with D hard to call. The germline V and J ends were trimmed by 0 bases and 1 base, with 7 bases remaining between them. From germline, CDR1 is SGHRS and CDR2 YFSETQ. This CDR3 is 15 amino acids long. CDR3 region: CASSLEQRNTGELFF. The CDR3 DNA follows: TGCGCCAGCAGCTTGGAACAGCGGAACACCGGGGAGCTGTTTTTT.

This clone appeared a single time. V and J are TRBV6-5 and TRBJ1-3, with a tentative D call TRBD1 (5 bases). Germline CDR1 is MNHEY and CDR2 is SVGAGI. Trimming left V 2 bases short and J 0 bases short, with 8 bases between. This CDR3 is built from 15 residues. CDR3 in amino acids: CASSYRGSSGNTIYF. The CDR3 nucleotides read TGTGCCAGCAGTTACAGGGGAAGCTCTGGAAACACCATATATTTT.

This rearrangement joins TRBV6-2 or TRBV6-3 to TRBJ1-5, with D possibly matching TRBD1 (6 bases). The CDR3 loop spans 16 amino acids. Trimming stripped 2 bases from V and 3 bases from J, with 14 bases between. The germline gives CDR1 MNHEY, CDR2 SVGEGT. The chain's CDR3 is CASSYGYGQLNQPQHF. DNA for the CDR3: TGTGCCAGCAGTTACGGGTACGGACAGCTCAATCAGCCCCAGCATTTT.

The rearrangement links TRBV2 to TRBJ2-3; D remains unclear. CDR1 is SNHLY and CDR2 is FYNNEI in the germline V gene. CDR3 length: 14 amino acids. V shed 4 bases and J shed 1 base, with 9 bases lying between them. Here the CDR3 reads CASSVDPRTDTQYF. For the CDR3, the DNA is TGTGCCAGCAGTGTTGACCCCCGCACAGATACGCAGTATTTT.

The chain joins TRBV4-3 to TRBJ1-1; 8 nucleotides align to TRBD1. This CDR3 contains 15 residues. V lost 0 bases and J lost 3; bases outside the gene matches: 3. Per germline, CDR1 LGHNA and CDR2 YSLEER. CDR3 in DNA: TGCGCCAGCAGCCAAGATAACAGGGGGTACACTGAAGCTTTCTTT. Protein product: CASSQDNRGYTEAFF.